The 5 T cell receptor beta chains in this list originate from one sample, sequenced in a study of cytotoxic CD8 clonotypes in ibrutinib-treated CLL. Here immunoSEQ multiplex PCR was the method, and the copy in TCRdb shows in-frame clones only, minus some. This table holds some 93,000 clones, 78% found once. Sequences were derived from PBMCs, sampled after 12 months of ibrutinib treatment. The receptor set was obtained from a human donor with chronic lymphocytic leukemia.

The V and J genes are TRBV6-6 and TRBJ1-2, with 7 bases fitting TRBD1. This CDR3 spans 14 amino acids. The germline V gene encodes CDR1 MNHNY and CDR2 SVGAGI (reference sequence). V was clipped by 8 bases and J by 1 base; unmatched bases: 7. The CDR3 here is CASRGTDLNYGYTF. The CDR3 DNA is TGTGCCAGCCGGGGGACAGATCTTAACTATGGCTACACCTTC.

This chain connects TRBV29-1 to TRBJ2-1, with a possible D match to TRBD2 (7 bases). Trimming left V 4 bases short and J 2 bases short, with 12 bases between. The CDR3 runs 14 residues. Germline values: CDR1 SQVTM, CDR2 ANQGSEA. The CDR3 region is CSVGGGGTYNEQFF. Written as DNA, the CDR3 is TGCAGCGTTGGGGGCGGGGGCACCTACAATGAGCAGTTCTTC.

This rearrangement joins TRBV7-5 to TRBJ1-6. TRBV7-5 is termed a pseudogene. CDR3 length: 12 amino acids. The CDR3 DNA sequence: TGTGCCAGGGGAGGGGGGAATTCACCCCTCCACTTT. This translates into CARGGGNSPLHF.

The CDR3 DNA follows: TGTGCCAGCAGCTTACAGATAGCGAACACCGGGGAGCTGTTTTTT. Residues: CASSLQIANTGELFF. The chain employs TRBV5-5 and TRBJ2-2; D unresolved. The CDR3 contains 15 residues. Trimming removed 2 bases at V and 0 bases at J, with 8 bases between. Germline-derived CDR1 and CDR2 are SGHKS and YYEKEE (reference sequence). Full variable domain (remainder filled in from reference TRBV5-5 and TRBJ2-2): DAGVTQSPTHLIKTRGQQVTLRCSPISGHKSVSWYQQVLGQGPQFIFQYYEKEERGRGNFPDRFSARQFPNYSSELNVNALLLGDSALYLCASSLQIANTGELFFGEGSRLTVL.

The CDR3 DNA reads TGTGCCAGCATCATCCGGCGGGGGTACAATGAGCAGTTCTTC. It is translated as CASIIRRGYNEQFF. V gene TRBV7-2 combines with J gene TRBJ2-1, with 7 bases lining up with TRBD2. Germline CDR1 reads SGHTA; CDR2 reads FQGNSA. This CDR3 comprises 14 residues. With V trimmed by 7 bases and J by 4 bases, 7 bases remained unmatched.